One and the same sample provided the 20 T cell receptor beta chains below, sequenced in a study of Ad26.COV2.S vaccination and SARS-CoV-2 variants. Treatment here: some 20 received Ad26.COV2.S at low or high dose, single or two shots; a few received placebo; per-sample allocation not given. It was on day 63 after the first vaccine or placebo injection that samples were taken. Sequencing used immunoSEQ multiplex PCR; TCRdb keeps in-frame clones, though not all of them. The sample lists some 370,000 clones; roughly 85% were seen once. The input for sequencing was peripheral blood, taken in a trial of Ad26.COV2.S vaccine versus placebo. The receptor source for this set is a person between 18 and 65 years old who received the Ad26.COV2.S COVID-19 vaccine or a placebo.

The gene calls are TRBV7-3 and TRBJ1-2; D ambiguous. Looked up from germline, CDR1 is SGHTA and CDR2 is FQGTGA. V dropped 0 bases and J dropped 3 bases, with 14 bases sitting between them. The CDR3 spans 16 residues. The CDR3 loop is CASSLTADPTDYGYTF. In DNA form, the CDR3 reads TGTGCCAGCAGCTTAACGGCGGACCCCACAGACTATGGCTACACCTTC. The full variable domain, completed using reference TRBV7-3 and TRBJ1-2, is GAGVSQTPSNKVTEKGKYVELRCDPISGHTALYWYRQSLGQGPEFLIYFQGTGAADDSGLPNDRFFAVRPEGSVSTLKIQRTERGDSAVYLCASSLTADPTDYGYTFGSGTRLTVV.

The chain has TRBV30 and TRBJ1-6; D gene unclear. This CDR3 region has 16 residues. Deletions cut 2 bases from V and 3 bases from J, with 14 bases between. Germline V gene data show CDR1 as GTSNPN and CDR2 as SVGIG (reference sequence). The CDR3 spells CAWSQDGRLYNSPLHF. The CDR3 nucleotides read TGTGCCTGGAGTCAGGACGGACGACTCTATAATTCACCCCTCCACTTT.

The V gene is TRBV7-9, the J gene TRBJ1-4, with a possible D match to TRBD1 (6 bases). Deletions cut 3 bases from V and 6 bases from J, with 14 bases between. CDR1 SEHNR and CDR2 FQNEAQ come from the germline V gene (reference sequence). The CDR3 consists of 15 residues. DNA for the CDR3: TGTGCCAGCAGCTTCGGACAGACGTCGGATGAAAAACTGTTTTTT. As protein: CASSFGQTSDEKLFF. The full variable domain, rest sourced from reference TRBV7-9 and TRBJ1-4, is DTGVSQNPRHKITKRGQNVTFRCDPISEHNRLYWYRQTLGQGPEFLTYFQNEAQLEKSRLLSDRFSAERPKGSFSTLEIQRTEQGDSAMYLCASSFGQTSDEKLFFGSGTQLSVL.

The rearrangement uses TRBV2 and TRBJ2-7; the match to TRBD2 covers 12 bases. The junction had 4 bases not matched to a gene; V was cut back by 6 bases and J by 1 base. This CDR3 spans 15 amino acids. Germline CDR1 and CDR2: SNHLY and FYNNEI. The CDR3 protein is CASRAGLAGSYEQYF. CDR3 coding DNA: TGTGCCAGCAGGGCGGGACTAGCGGGTTCCTACGAGCAGTACTTC.

The CDR3 is CARGWGGRRNEQFF. The CDR3 DNA reads as TGCGCCCGCGGGTGGGGGGGGCGCCGCAATGAGCAGTTCTTC. V and J are TRBV23-1 and TRBJ2-1; tentative D call: TRBD2 (7 bases). TRBV23-1 is sorted into the ORF group, with uncertain function. Trimming shortened V by 11 bases and J by 6 bases, and 20 bases separated the two germline ends. This CDR3 region has 14 residues.

V gene TRBV5-5 combines with J gene TRBJ1-5, with D hard to call. The ends were cut back, 2 bases at V and 0 bases at J, with 12 bases in the middle. The germline V gene encodes CDR1 SGHKS and CDR2 YYEKEE (reference sequence). The CDR3 totals 16 residues. The CDR3 region is CASSLTVPNSNQPQHF. The CDR3 nucleotides are TGTGCCAGCAGCTTAACAGTACCAAATAGCAATCAGCCCCAGCATTTT.

The V and J genes are TRBV28 and TRBJ2-7, with 7 bases lining up with TRBD2. CDR1 is MDHEN and CDR2 is SYDVKM in the germline V gene. V lost 7 bases and J lost 2; bases outside the gene matches: 11. This CDR3 contains 15 residues. Here the CDR3 reads CASTPRGGNPYEQYF. CDR3 sequence (DNA): TGTGCCAGCACCCCGAGGGGAGGGAACCCCTACGAGCAGTACTTC.

This clone has a single count. This chain joins TRBV28 and TRBJ1-1, with a possible D match to TRBD1 (5 bases). V was shortened by 7 bases and J by 2 bases, with 17 bases between the two germline ends. The CDR3 has 15 amino acids. Germline V gives CDR1 MDHEN, CDR2 SYDVKM. In nucleotides, the CDR3 is TGTGCCAGCACCTACCTTACGGGGGGAAACACTGAAGCTTTCTTT. As protein: CASTYLTGGNTEAFF.

The chain recombines TRBV6-5 with TRBJ1-4, with 9 bases that match TRBD1. The CDR3 spans 13 residues. Germline trimming cut 5 bases from V and 6 bases from J; bases unmatched to any gene: 1. Germline CDR1 MNHEY, CDR2 SVGAGI. CDR3 nucleotides: TGTGCCAGCAGTCGACAGGGGGATGAAAAACTGTTTTTT. Translated, it gives CASSRQGDEKLFF.

The CDR3: CASSPAGTDSPQHF. CDR3 nucleotide sequence: TGCGCCAGCAGCCCCGCCGGGACAGATTCGCCCCAGCATTTT. The chain carries TRBV5-1 and TRBJ1-5, with TRBD1 matching over 7 bases. With V trimmed by 4 bases and J by 9 bases, 10 bases remained unmatched. The V gene's germline CDR1 is SGHRS and CDR2 YFSETQ. CDR3 size: 14 residues.

This clone was observed once. CDR3 loop: CASSLSGQNEQFF. In nucleotides, the CDR3 is TGTGCCAGCAGCCTATCGGGACAGAATGAGCAGTTCTTC. The chain is built from TRBV3-1 (or the pseudogene TRBV3-2) and TRBJ2-1, with 7 bases that match TRBD1. J lost 7 bases, V lost 4 bases, and 4 bases had no gene match. The CDR3 is 13 amino acids. The germline V gene encodes CDR1 LGHDT and CDR2 YNNKEL (reference sequence).

The genes are TRBV5-6 and TRBJ1-1; D gene uncertain. Trimming took 0 bases from V and 0 from J, leaving 12 bases between them. The germline V gene encodes CDR1 SGHDT and CDR2 YYEEEE. The CDR3 sequence is 16 residues long. CDR3 nucleotide sequence: TGTGCCAGCAGCTTGGCCCATGGACGGATGAACACTGAAGCTTTCTTT. It is translated as CASSLAHGRMNTEAFF.

The chain combines TRBV5-1 with TRBJ1-1; D not certain. Trimming took off 2 bases at V and 1 base at J, with 9 bases between the two ends. The germline gives CDR1 SGHRS, CDR2 YFSETQ. The CDR3 runs 14 residues. The CDR3 sequence: CASSLKDGNTEAFF. The CDR3 nucleotides read TGCGCCAGCAGCTTAAAAGACGGGAACACTGAAGCTTTCTTT.

The chain links TRBV2 to TRBJ2-3, with 10 bases lining up with TRBD2. J was trimmed by 1 base and V by 8 bases; bases with no gene match: 9. The CDR3 sequence is 16 residues long. Per the germline V gene, CDR1 is SNHLY and CDR2 is FYNNEI. The CDR3 reads CASGGLANRGTDTQYF. The CDR3 DNA reads as TGTGCCAGCGGGGGACTAGCGAACCGAGGCACAGATACGCAGTATTTT.

The chain is built from TRBV18 and TRBJ1-5; D may be TRBD1 (6 bases). The CDR3 is made up of 13 amino acids. In germline, CDR1 is KGHSH, CDR2 LQKENI. V was clipped by 2 bases and J by 11 bases, with 13 bases between them. DNA for the CDR3: TGTGCCAGCTCACCAATAAGGGGGGCGGCCCAGCATTTT. This gives the protein CASSPIRGAAQHF.

The chain recombines TRBV9 with TRBJ2-1; D is undetermined. V lost 0 bases, J lost 0 bases, and 4 bases lay in between. The CDR3 spans 14 residues. Germline V CDR1 and CDR2: SGDLS, YYNGEE. The CDR3 protein is CASSVDLSYNEQFF. In DNA, the CDR3 is TGTGCCAGCAGCGTAGATCTCTCCTACAATGAGCAGTTCTTC.

This rearrangement joins TRBV2 to TRBJ2-2; D may be TRBD1 (6 bases). The ends were cut back, 4 bases at V and 5 bases at J, with 11 bases in the middle. The CDR3 has 14 residues. Looked up from germline, CDR1 is SNHLY and CDR2 is FYNNEI. The chain's CDR3 is CASSVSGETGELFF. In DNA, the CDR3 is TGTGCCAGCAGTGTTTCAGGGGAAACCGGGGAGCTGTTTTTT.

The genes are TRBV19 and TRBJ1-1, with D tentatively TRBD1 (6 bases). V was clipped by 6 bases and J by 4 bases, with 9 bases between them. The CDR3 covers 12 residues. CDR1 is LNHDA, CDR2 SQIVND, per germline (reference sequence). The CDR3 spells CASRTGSTEAFF. Here the CDR3 DNA reads TGTGCCAGTAGAACAGGGAGCACTGAAGCTTTCTTT.

The V gene is TRBV11-3, the J gene TRBJ1-2; 8 nucleotides align to TRBD1. Losses at the gene ends were 1 base for V and 3 bases for J; bases not matched to a gene: 1. From germline, CDR1 is SGHNT and CDR2 YENEEA. The CDR3 runs to 14 residues. CDR3: CASSLGGQDYGYTF. Written as DNA, the CDR3 is TGTGCCAGCAGCTTAGGGGGACAGGACTATGGCTACACCTTC.

The chain joins TRBV5-1 to TRBJ1-3; no clear D gene. This CDR3 has 14 amino acids. V shed 0 bases and J shed 2 bases, with 6 bases lying between them. CDR1 SGHRS and CDR2 YFSETQ come from the germline V gene. The CDR3 protein is CASSLEAAGNTIYF. CDR3 coding DNA: TGCGCCAGCAGCTTGGAGGCCGCTGGAAACACCATATATTTT.